The source of this TCR beta chain is a study of Graves' ophthalmopathy and Graves' hyperthyroidism. V was trimmed by 6 bases and J by 0 bases, leaving 11 bases between them. This CDR3 comprises 13 residues. Germline V gives CDR1 DFQATT, CDR2 SNEGSKA (reference sequence). Study conclusions and caveats: Clonotypes were expanded in thyroid at above 0.001 frequency, and most also appeared in blood.

The authors amplified TCR beta CDR3 regions, and they did so from RNA transcripts for repertoire sequencing. HTBI primers primed a first-round RT-PCR, and a second-round multiplex PCR followed. TCRdb used MiXCR to reprocess the multiplex PCR reads, holding one entry per CDR3 protein. Of over a million distinct CDR3 sequences listed, about 35% are singletons. A remark on this clonotype: The antigen remains undetermined.

The source is an adult man with Graves' hyperthyroidism. This rearrangement joins TRBV20-1 to TRBJ1-1, with a tentative D call TRBD1 (5 bases). Sequenced sample: peripheral blood or thyroid tissue (not recorded which). CDR3 nucleotide sequence: TGCAGTGCCACATGGGGGGTGAACACTGAAGCTTTCTTT. Translating it yields CSATWGVNTEAFF.